These 24 T cell receptor delta chains originate from one sample sequenced in a study of gammadelta T cells in human blood. TCRdb re-identified clones in the RT-PCR reads via CATT. The table shows 250 to 300 delta-chain clones, with approximately 39% occurring only once. The material sequenced was Vgamma9Vdelta2 gamma-delta T cells from infant blood. These receptors originate from a human donor.

About this clone: This is likely an artifact of a read error, given a far larger clone one base away. V and J are TRDV2 and TRDJ3; 11 bases map to TRDD3. Germline V CDR1 and CDR2: GEAIGNYY, EKD. The CDR3 loop spans 19 amino acids. As DNA, the CDR3 is TGTGCCAGTGACTCTATGGGGGATACGCGCTCCTGGGACACCCGACAGATGTTTTTC. It specifies CASDSMGDTRSWDTRQMFF.

For this clone: This likely came from a read error, as a far larger clone is one base away. The V call is TRDV2, the J call TRDJ3, with 11 bases fitting TRDD3. This CDR3 has 17 amino acids. Germline V gene sequence: CDR1 GEAIGNYY, CDR2 EKD. CDR3 region: CACGTTGGYWDTRQMFF. The CDR3 DNA reads as TGTGCCTGTGGCACCACTGGGGGATACTGGGACACCCGACAGATGTTTTTC.

No V gene call was produced; the J gene was TRDJ1; the table's D call, TRDD2, has no DNA check behind it. The CDR3 covers 17 residues. The CDR3 nucleotides are TGTGCCTTTTGCCCCTACTTAACACGGTCGTACACCGATAAACTCATCTTT. Its translation: CAFCPYLTRSYTDKLIF.

Turning to this clone: This likely reflects a read error, since a far larger clone is one base away. J is TRDJ3 and V is TRDV2; D is perhaps TRDD3 (5 bases). Here the J gene came from matching the DNA to germline, since TCRdb omits it. CDR1 and CDR2 from the germline V gene are GEAIGNYY and EKD. This CDR3 comprises 18 residues. V shed 2 bases and J shed 0 bases, with 13 bases lying between them. The CDR3 DNA reads TGTGCCTGTGACAATACTGGAGGATACTCCTGGGACACCCGACAGATGTTTTTC. It codes for CACDNTGGYSWDTRQMFF.

A note on this clone: TCRdb's listed protein matches a much larger clone and diverges from this DNA's translation at residue 12, likely through a read error; the protein shown comes from the DNA. This chain uses TRDV2 with TRDJ2, with 9 bases lining up with TRDD3. TCRdb leaves out the J gene; it was filled in here by matching the DNA to germline. The CDR3 runs to 16 residues. The V gene's germline CDR1 is GEAIGNYY and CDR2 EKD. DNA of the CDR3: TGTGCCTGTGACGTACTGGGGGAGAATTTGACAACACAACTCTTCTTT. This sequence encodes CACDVLGENLTTQLFF.

Turning to this clone: Only one base separates this from a far larger clonotype, so it likely reflects a read error. The sample has other DNA sequences that encode this CDR3 too. No J gene was assigned, while the V gene was called as TRDV2; TRDD3, the table's D call, was not compared with the DNA. The CDR3 sequence is 14 residues long. Germline values: CDR1 GEAIGNYY, CDR2 EKD. The CDR3 loop is CACDLLGDTDKLIF. The CDR3 DNA reads TGTGCCTGTGACCTACTGGGGGACACCGATAAACTTATCTTT.

This clone was counted a few times. This sequence is one base from a far larger clone and is likely a read error. Other DNA sequences in this sample translate to the same CDR3. The chain carries TRDV2 and TRDJ3, with D maybe TRDD3 (6 bases). Germline V gene data show CDR1 as GEAIGNYY and CDR2 as EKD. The CDR3 is 18 amino acids. V shed 3 bases and J shed 0 bases, with 14 bases lying between them. CDR3 bases: TGTGCCTGTGACCCACTGGGAGATACCTCCTGGGACACCCGACAGATGTTTTTC. Its translation is CACDPLGDTSWDTRQMFF.

For this clone: A far larger clone is one nucleotide away, so this likely arose from a read error. J is TRDJ1 and V is TRDV2, with 12 bases fitting TRDD3. Germline CDR1 and CDR2: GEAIGNYY and EKD. The CDR3 is made up of 14 amino acids. This CDR3 is CACDVLGDTGKLIF. CDR3 nucleotides: TGTGCCTGTGACGTACTGGGGGATACCGGTAAACTCATCTTT.

A remark on this clone: A far larger clone is one nucleotide away, so this likely arose from a read error. The rearrangement uses TRDV2 and TRDJ1; 9 bases fit TRDD3. With V trimmed by 0 bases and J by 2 bases, 3 bases remained unmatched. Germline V gives CDR1 GEAIGNYY, CDR2 EKD. The CDR3 is made up of 15 amino acids. For the CDR3, the DNA is TGTGCCTGTGACACCTGGGGGATATGGACCGATAAACTCATCTTT. This codes for CACDTWGIWTDKLIF.

Comments on this clone: A much larger clone is a single base away; this may be a read error. In the same sample, other DNA sequences code for this CDR3. V is TRDV2 and J is TRDJ2, with TRDD3 identical over 9 bases. The CDR3 spans 15 residues. CDR1 and CDR2 from the germline V gene are GEAIGNYY and EKD. The CDR3 spells CACDILGDLTAQLFF. CDR3 coding DNA: TGTGCATGTGACATACTGGGGGATTTGACAGCACAACTCTTCTTT.

Remarks on this clone: The protein TCRdb lists belongs to a much larger clone and differs from this DNA's translation at residue 6, which points to a read error; the protein shown is made from the DNA. V and J are TRDV2 and TRDJ2; the match to TRDD3 covers 8 bases. TCRdb gives no J gene; it was assigned here by matching the DNA to germline. From germline, CDR1 is GEAIGNYY and CDR2 EKD. Trimming took 0 bases from V and 5 from J; bases not matched to a gene: 1. This CDR3 comprises 14 residues. The CDR3 loop is CACDTMGDTAQLFF. The CDR3 DNA reads TGTGCCTGTGACACCATGGGGGATACAGCACAACTCTTCTTT.

As concerns this clone: This likely stems from a read error, as it lies one base from a far larger clone. The gene calls are TRDV2 and TRDJ2; D unclear. No J segment appears in TCRdb, so it was assigned here by matching the sequence to germline. CDR1 and CDR2 (germline): GEAIGNYY, EKD. This CDR3 has 15 amino acids. Trimming took off 3 bases at V and 6 bases at J, with 16 bases between the two ends. The DNA of the CDR3 is TGTGCCTGTGACCCTCTCTTCGGCCAAGCAGCACAACTCTTCTTT. This sequence encodes CACDPLFGQAAQLFF.

Note on this clone: A far larger clone is one base from this, pointing to a likely read error. This sequence joins TRDV2 and TRDJ3; no definite D call. Because TCRdb records no J gene, it was assigned here through a match of the DNA to germline. Deletions cut 2 bases from V and 0 bases from J, with 13 bases between. The CDR3 has 18 amino acids. Looked up from germline, CDR1 is GEAIGNYY and CDR2 is EKD. The CDR3 nucleotides are TGTGCCTGTGACATACTGTGGGACGGCTCCTGGGACACCCGACAGATGTTTTTC. This gives the protein CACDILWDGSWDTRQMFF.

This clone was counted only a few times. The J gene was recorded as TRDJ1; no V gene was called; TRDD3, the table's D call, lacks a check against the DNA. The CDR3 sequence is 14 residues long. The CDR3 bases are TGTAGCGCTGTGACTGGGGGATACGCCGATAAACTCATCTTT. Translating it yields CSAVTGGYADKLIF.

As for this clone: This likely reflects a read error, since a far larger clone is one base away. V and J are TRDV2 and TRDJ3; 7 bases map to TRDD3. The J gene was not available in TCRdb and was assigned here by matching the DNA to germline segments. The CDR3 covers 18 residues. J was trimmed by 2 bases and V by 2 bases; bases with no gene match: 8. CDR1 is GEAIGNYY, CDR2 EKD, per germline. CDR3 DNA sequence: TGTGCCTGTGACAACTGGGGTTACGCTGCCTGGGACACCCGACAGATGTTTTTC. As protein: CACDNWGYAAWDTRQMFF.

Details on this clone: The likely explanation is a read error, given a far larger clone one base away. The V call is TRDV2, the J call TRDJ1; 13 nucleotides align to TRDD3. No J gene was available from TCRdb, and it was assigned here by a germline match of the DNA. V was clipped by 4 bases and J by 0 bases; unmatched bases: 16. The length of the CDR3 is 20 residues. Per the germline V gene, CDR1 is GEAIGNYY and CDR2 is EKD. In nucleotides, the CDR3 is TGTGCCTGTGAAGAATTGTTGGGTACTGGGGGATACGAGTACACCGATAAACTCATCTTT. This sequence encodes CACEELLGTGGYEYTDKLIF.

As to this clone: Given a far larger clone just one base away, this is likely a sequencing read error. The V gene is TRDV2, the J gene TRDJ2, with D hard to call. The J gene, not given by TCRdb, was assigned here from a germline match of the nucleotide sequence. This CDR3 has 15 residues. Germline CDR1 reads GEAIGNYY; CDR2 reads EKD. The CDR3 DNA reads TGTGCCCGTGACCCTCTCTTCGGCCAAACAGCACAACTCTTCTTT. Translation: CARDPLFGQTAQLFF.

This clone has just a few counts. This likely reflects a read error, since a far larger clone is one base away. The V call is TRDV2, the J call TRDJ2; 10 bases fit TRDD3. V shed 3 bases, J shed 1 base, and the junction held 13 bases outside the gene matches. Germline V gene sequence: CDR1 GEAIGNYY, CDR2 EKD. The CDR3 length is 19 residues. The CDR3 coding sequence is TGTGCCTGTGACTCCTTACTGGGGGATGCCGGTATTTTGACAGCACAACTCTTCTTT. Residues: CACDSLLGDAGILTAQLFF.

The table lists this clone with a few counts. A far larger clone is one base from this, pointing to a likely read error. V and J are TRDV2 and TRDJ2; 11 bases fit TRDD3. TCRdb leaves out the J gene; it was filled in here by matching the DNA to germline. The CDR3 runs 16 residues. From germline, CDR1 is GEAIGNYY and CDR2 EKD. CDR3 nucleotides: TGCGCCTGTGACATACTGGGGGATACTTTGACAGCACAACTCTTCTTT. This translates into CACDILGDTLTAQLFF.

Comments on this clone: A far larger clone is just one base off, so this is likely a read error. The chain recombines TRDV2 with TRDJ2; 10 bases match TRDD3. The J gene, left out of TCRdb, was set here by checking the DNA against germline. The V gene's germline CDR1 is GEAIGNYY and CDR2 EKD. This CDR3 comprises 15 residues. The CDR3 nucleotides read TGTGCCTGTGACCTACTGGGGGATTTGACAGAACAACTCTTCTTT. Translation: CACDLLGDLTEQLFF.

This clone was detected only a few times. A far larger clone is just one base off, so this is likely a read error. This chain links TRDV2 with TRDJ3, with 12 bases fitting TRDD3. The V gene end was trimmed by 3 bases and the J gene end by 3 bases; junction bases not matched to a gene: 5. Germline CDR1 is GEAIGNYY and CDR2 is EKD. This CDR3 region has 18 residues. The DNA for the CDR3 is TGTGCCTGTGACCCACTGGGGGATACCTACTGGGACACCCGACAGATGTTTTTC. It specifies CACDPLGDTYWDTRQMFF.

This chain connects TRDV2 to TRDJ2; 9 nucleotides line up with TRDD3. Here the J gene was assigned by germline matching of the DNA, as TCRdb has none. CDR3 length equals 17 residues. Germline V gene sequence: CDR1 GEAIGNYY, CDR2 EKD. The trim removed 1 base at V and 0 bases at J, leaving 5 bases unmatched. The CDR3 reads CACDTVLGEALTAQLFF. CDR3 in DNA: TGTGCCTGTGACACAGTACTGGGGGAAGCTTTGACAGCACAACTCTTCTTT.

Concerning this clone itself: This likely came from a read error, as a far larger clone is one base away. Other nucleotide sequences in the sample specify the same CDR3. The V and J genes are TRDV2 and TRDJ3, with no clear D. TCRdb offers no J gene call, so here the DNA was matched to germline to obtain one. The CDR3 runs 20 residues. Germline V gene data show CDR1 as GEAIGNYY and CDR2 as EKD. CDR3 sequence reads: CACDTVLESQSSWDTRQMFF. For the CDR3, the DNA is TGTGCATGTGACACGGTCTTGGAGTCCCAAAGCTCCTGGGACACCCGACAGATGTTTTTC.

Worth noting for this clone: Only one base separates this from a far larger clonotype, so it likely reflects a read error. The chain joins TRDV2 to TRDJ2, with TRDD3 matching 12 bases. Per the germline V gene, CDR1 is GEAIGNYY and CDR2 is EKD. The length of the CDR3 is 17 residues. V lost 5 bases and J lost 1; bases outside the gene matches: 7. CDR3 DNA: TGTGCCTGTGGCGCTCTGGGGGATACGGGTTTGACAGCACAACTCTTCTTT. Its translation: CACGALGDTGLTAQLFF.